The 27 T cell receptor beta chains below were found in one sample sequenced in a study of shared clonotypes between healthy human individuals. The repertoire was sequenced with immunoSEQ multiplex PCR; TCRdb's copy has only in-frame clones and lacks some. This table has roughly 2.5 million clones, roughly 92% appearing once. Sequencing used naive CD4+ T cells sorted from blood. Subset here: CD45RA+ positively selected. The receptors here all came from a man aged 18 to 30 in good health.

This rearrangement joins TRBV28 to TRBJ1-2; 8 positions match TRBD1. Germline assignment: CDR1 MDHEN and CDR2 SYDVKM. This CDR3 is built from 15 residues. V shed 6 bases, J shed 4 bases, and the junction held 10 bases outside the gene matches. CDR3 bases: TGTGCCAGCAGGGACGGACAGGGCACCTCCTATGGCTACACCTTC. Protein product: CASRDGQGTSYGYTF.

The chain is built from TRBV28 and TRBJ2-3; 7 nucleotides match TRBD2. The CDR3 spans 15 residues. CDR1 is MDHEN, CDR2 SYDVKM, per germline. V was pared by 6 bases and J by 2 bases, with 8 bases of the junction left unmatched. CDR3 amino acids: CASRRGGGDTDTQYF. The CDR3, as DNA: TGTGCCAGCAGAAGGGGCGGGGGAGACACAGATACGCAGTATTTT.

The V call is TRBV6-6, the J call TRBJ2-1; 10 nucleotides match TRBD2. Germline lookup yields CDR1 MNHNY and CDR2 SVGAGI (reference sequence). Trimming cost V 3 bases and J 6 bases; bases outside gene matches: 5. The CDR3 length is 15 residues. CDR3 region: CASSYTSGTINEQFF. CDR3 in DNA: TGTGCCAGCAGTTATACTAGCGGGACCATCAATGAGCAGTTCTTC.

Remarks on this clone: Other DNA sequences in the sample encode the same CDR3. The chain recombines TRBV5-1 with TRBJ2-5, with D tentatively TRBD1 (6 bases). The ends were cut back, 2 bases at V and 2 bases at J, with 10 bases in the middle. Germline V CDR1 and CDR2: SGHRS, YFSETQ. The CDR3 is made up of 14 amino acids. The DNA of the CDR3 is TGCGCCAGCAGCTTAGGACAGATACAAGAGACCCAGTACTTC. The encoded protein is CASSLGQIQETQYF. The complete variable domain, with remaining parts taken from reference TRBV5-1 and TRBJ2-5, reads KAGVTQTPRYLIKTRGQQVTLSCSPISGHRSVSWYQQTPGQGLQFLFEYFSETQRNKGNFPGRFSGRQFSNSRSEMNVSTLELGDSALYLCASSLGQIQETQYFGPGTRLLVL.

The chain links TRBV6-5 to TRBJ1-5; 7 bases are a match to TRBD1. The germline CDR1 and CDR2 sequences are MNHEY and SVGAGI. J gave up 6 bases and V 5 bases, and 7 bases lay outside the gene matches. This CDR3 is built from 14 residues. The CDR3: CASSTDRWVQPQHF. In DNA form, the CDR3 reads TGTGCCAGCAGTACGGACAGGTGGGTTCAGCCCCAGCATTTT.

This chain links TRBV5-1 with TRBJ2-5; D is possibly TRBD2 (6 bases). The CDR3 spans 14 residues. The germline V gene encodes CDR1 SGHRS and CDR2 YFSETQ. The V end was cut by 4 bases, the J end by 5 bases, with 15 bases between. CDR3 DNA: TGCGCCAGCAGCGTCCGGGACTTGGGGGAGACCCAGTACTTC. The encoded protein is CASSVRDLGETQYF.

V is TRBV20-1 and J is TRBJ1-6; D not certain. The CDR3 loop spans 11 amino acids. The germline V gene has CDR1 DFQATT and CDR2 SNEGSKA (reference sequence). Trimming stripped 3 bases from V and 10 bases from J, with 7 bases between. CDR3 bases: TGCAGTGCTAGCCCCGGCTCACCCCTCCACTTT. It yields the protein CSASPGSPLHF.

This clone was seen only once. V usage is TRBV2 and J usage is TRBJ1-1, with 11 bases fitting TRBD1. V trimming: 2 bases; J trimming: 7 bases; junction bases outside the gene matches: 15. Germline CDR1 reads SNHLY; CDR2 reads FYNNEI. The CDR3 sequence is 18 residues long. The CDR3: CASSESFWTGGRSGEAFF. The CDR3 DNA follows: TGTGCCAGCAGTGAATCGTTTTGGACAGGGGGCCGATCGGGTGAAGCTTTCTTT.

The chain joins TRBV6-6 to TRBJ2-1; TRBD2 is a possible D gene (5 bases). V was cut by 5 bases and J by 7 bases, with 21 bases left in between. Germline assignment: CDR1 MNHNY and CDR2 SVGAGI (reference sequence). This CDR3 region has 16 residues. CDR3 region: CASSPPRRAPGNEQFF. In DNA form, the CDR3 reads TGTGCCAGCAGTCCCCCCCGGCGGGCCCCCGGGAATGAGCAGTTCTTC.

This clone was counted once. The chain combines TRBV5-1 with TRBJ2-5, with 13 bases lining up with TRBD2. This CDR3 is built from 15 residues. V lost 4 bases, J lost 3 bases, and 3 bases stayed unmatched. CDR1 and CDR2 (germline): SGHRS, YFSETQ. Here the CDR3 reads CASSPGLAGKETQYF. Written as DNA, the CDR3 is TGCGCCAGCAGCCCGGGACTAGCGGGAAAAGAGACCCAGTACTTC.

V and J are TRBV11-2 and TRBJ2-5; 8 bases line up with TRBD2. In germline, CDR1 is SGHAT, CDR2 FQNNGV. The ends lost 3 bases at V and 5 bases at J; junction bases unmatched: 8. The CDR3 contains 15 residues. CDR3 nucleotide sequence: TGTGCCAGCAGCTTGTCGGGGGGGCCGATGGAGACCCAGTACTTC. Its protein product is CASSLSGGPMETQYF. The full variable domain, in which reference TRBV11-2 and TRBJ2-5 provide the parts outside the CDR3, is EAGVAQSPRYKIIEKRQSVAFWCNPISGHATLYWYQQILGQGPKLLIQFQNNGVVDDSQLPKDRFSAERLKGVDSTLKIQPAKLEDSAVYLCASSLSGGPMETQYFGPGTRLLVL.

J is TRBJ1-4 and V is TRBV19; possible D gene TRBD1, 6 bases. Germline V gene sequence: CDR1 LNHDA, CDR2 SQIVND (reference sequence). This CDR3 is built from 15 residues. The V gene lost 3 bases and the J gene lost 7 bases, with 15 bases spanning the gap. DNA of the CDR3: TGTGCCAGTAGTATCCCCAGGGGCGTTGGTGAAAAACTGTTTTTT. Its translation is CASSIPRGVGEKLFF.

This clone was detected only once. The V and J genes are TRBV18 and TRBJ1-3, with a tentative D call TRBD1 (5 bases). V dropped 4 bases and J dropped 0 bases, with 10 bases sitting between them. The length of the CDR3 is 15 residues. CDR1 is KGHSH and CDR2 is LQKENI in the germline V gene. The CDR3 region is CASSRDGYSGNTIYF. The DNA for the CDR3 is TGTGCCAGCTCACGGGACGGATACTCTGGAAACACCATATATTTT.

The CDR3 loop reads CASSYSDGAETQYF. CDR3 DNA sequence: TGCGCCAGCAGTTACTCGGACGGGGCAGAGACCCAGTACTTC. The genes are TRBV5-1 and TRBJ2-5; D may correspond to TRBD1 or TRBD2 (5 bases each). Per germline, CDR1 SGHRS and CDR2 YFSETQ. This CDR3 is built from 14 residues. V was pared by 5 bases and J by 4 bases, with 15 bases between.

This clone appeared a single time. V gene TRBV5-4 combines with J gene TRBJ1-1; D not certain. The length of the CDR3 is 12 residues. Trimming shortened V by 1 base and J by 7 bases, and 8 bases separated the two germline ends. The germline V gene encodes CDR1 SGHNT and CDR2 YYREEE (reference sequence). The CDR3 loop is CASSLSGYEAFF. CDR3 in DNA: TGTGCCAGCAGCTTGTCGGGGTATGAAGCTTTCTTT.

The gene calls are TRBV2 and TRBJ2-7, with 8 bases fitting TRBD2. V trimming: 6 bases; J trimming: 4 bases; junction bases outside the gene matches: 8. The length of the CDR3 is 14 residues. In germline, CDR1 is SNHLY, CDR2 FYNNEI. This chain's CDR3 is CASRRLAGIYEQYF. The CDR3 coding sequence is TGTGCCAGCAGACGGTTAGCGGGAATTTACGAGCAGTACTTC.

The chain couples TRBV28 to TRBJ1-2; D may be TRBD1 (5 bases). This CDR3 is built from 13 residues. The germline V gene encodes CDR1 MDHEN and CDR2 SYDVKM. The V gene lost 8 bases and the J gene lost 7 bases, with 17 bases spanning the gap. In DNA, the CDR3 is TGTGCCAGCTTCGGGGGGATTAGACGTGGCTACACCTTC. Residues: CASFGGIRRGYTF.

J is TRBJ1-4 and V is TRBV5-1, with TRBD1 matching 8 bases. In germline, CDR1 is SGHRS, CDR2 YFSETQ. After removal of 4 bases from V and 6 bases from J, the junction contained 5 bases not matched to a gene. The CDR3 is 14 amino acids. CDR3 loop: CASSPRGLDEKLFF. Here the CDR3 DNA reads TGCGCCAGCAGCCCCAGGGGGCTAGATGAAAAACTGTTTTTT.

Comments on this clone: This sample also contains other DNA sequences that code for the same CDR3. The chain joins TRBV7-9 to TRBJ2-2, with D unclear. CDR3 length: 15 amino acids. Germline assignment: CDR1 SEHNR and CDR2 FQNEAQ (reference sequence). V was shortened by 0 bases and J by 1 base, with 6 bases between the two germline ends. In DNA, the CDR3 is TGTGCCAGCAGCTTAGCGTCGGGGAACACCGGGGAGCTGTTTTTT. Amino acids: CASSLASGNTGELFF. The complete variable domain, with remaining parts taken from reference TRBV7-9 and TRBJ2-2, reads DTGVSQNPRHKITKRGQNVTFRCDPISEHNRLYWYRQTLGQGPEFLTYFQNEAQLEKSRLLSDRFSAERPKGSFSTLEIQRTEQGDSAMYLCASSLASGNTGELFFGEGSRLTVL.

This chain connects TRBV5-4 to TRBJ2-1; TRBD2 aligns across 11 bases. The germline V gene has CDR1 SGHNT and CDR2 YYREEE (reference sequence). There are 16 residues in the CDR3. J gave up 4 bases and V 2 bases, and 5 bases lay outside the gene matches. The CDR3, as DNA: TGTGCCAGCAGCTTCCTGACTAGCGGGGCTTACAATGAGCAGTTCTTC. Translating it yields CASSFLTSGAYNEQFF.

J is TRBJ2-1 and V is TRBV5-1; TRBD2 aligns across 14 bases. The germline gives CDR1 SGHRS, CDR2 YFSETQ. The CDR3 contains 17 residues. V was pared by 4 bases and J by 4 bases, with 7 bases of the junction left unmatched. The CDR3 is CASSPGLAGVGYNEQFF. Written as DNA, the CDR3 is TGCGCCAGCAGCCCGGGACTAGCGGGAGTAGGTTACAATGAGCAGTTCTTC.

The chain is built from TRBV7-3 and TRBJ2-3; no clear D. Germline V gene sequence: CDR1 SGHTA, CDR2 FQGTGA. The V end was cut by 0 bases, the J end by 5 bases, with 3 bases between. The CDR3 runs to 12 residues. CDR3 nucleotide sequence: TGTGCCAGCAGCTTAACCGAAGATACGCAGTATTTT. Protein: CASSLTEDTQYF. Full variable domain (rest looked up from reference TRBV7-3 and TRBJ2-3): GAGVSQTPSNKVTEKGKYVELRCDPISGHTALYWYRQSLGQGPEFLIYFQGTGAADDSGLPNDRFFAVRPEGSVSTLKIQRTERGDSAVYLCASSLTEDTQYFGPGTRLTVL.

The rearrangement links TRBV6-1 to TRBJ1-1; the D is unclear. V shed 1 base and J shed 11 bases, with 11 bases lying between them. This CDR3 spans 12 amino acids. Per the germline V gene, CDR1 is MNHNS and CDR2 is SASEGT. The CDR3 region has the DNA TGTGCCAGCAGTGAAGGGTACGGTGGGGCTTTCTTT. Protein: CASSEGYGGAFF.

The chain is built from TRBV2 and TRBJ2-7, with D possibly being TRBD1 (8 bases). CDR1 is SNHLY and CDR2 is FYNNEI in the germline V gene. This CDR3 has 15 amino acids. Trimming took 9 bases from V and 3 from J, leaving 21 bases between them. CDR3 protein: CARALGTGGVYEQYF. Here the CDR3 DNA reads TGTGCCAGGGCCTTAGGAACAGGGGGGGTCTACGAGCAGTACTTC.

As DNA, the CDR3 is TGTGCCAGCAGCCCCGGACTGAACACAGATACGCAGTATTTT. Its protein is CASSPGLNTDTQYF. The rearrangement links TRBV5-4 to TRBJ2-3; TRBD2 might be the D (5 bases). The CDR3 runs to 14 residues. The germline V gene has CDR1 SGHNT and CDR2 YYREEE (reference sequence). Trimming cost V 4 bases and J 2 bases, with 11 bases left between them.

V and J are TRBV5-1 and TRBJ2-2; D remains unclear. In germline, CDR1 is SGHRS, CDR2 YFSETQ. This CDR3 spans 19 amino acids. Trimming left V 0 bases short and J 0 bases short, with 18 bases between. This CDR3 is CASSLEGRRRAANTGELFF. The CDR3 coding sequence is TGCGCCAGCAGCTTGGAGGGCCGCCGGAGAGCCGCGAACACCGGGGAGCTGTTTTTT.

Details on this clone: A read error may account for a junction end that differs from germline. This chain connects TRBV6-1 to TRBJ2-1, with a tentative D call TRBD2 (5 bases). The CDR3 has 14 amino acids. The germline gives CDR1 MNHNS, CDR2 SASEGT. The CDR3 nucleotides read TGTGCCATCTCTCCGGGATTCTCCTCCAATGAGCAGTTCTTC. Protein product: CAISPGFSSNEQFF.